The present TCR beta chain was sequenced within a study of shared clonotypes between healthy human individuals. Broader study findings: It was observed that about 5% of naive CD4 clonotypes were shared across a few donors.

The CDR3 consists of 16 residues. V dropped 7 bases and J dropped 0 bases, with 13 bases sitting between them. The germline CDR1 and CDR2 sequences are MNHEY and SMNVEV (reference sequence). Naive CD8 cells comprised CD45RO-negative, CCR7-positively selected cells, excluding terminally differentiated effector memory CD45RA+ cells. The data were produced by immunoSEQ multiplex PCR, yet TCRdb's version contains in-frame clones alone and is incomplete. The sample records roughly 590,000 clones, around 95% being singletons. Concerning this clone itself: Its specificity is not known.

This TCR came from a woman aged 25 to 39 in good health. Sequenced material: naive CD8+ T cells sorted from blood. The chain recombines TRBV27 with TRBJ1-6, with a possible D match to TRBD1 (5 bases). For the CDR3, the DNA is TGTGCCAGCAAGCGCCAGGGCAGCTCCTATAATTCACCCCTCCACTTT. This codes for CASKRQGSSYNSPLHF.